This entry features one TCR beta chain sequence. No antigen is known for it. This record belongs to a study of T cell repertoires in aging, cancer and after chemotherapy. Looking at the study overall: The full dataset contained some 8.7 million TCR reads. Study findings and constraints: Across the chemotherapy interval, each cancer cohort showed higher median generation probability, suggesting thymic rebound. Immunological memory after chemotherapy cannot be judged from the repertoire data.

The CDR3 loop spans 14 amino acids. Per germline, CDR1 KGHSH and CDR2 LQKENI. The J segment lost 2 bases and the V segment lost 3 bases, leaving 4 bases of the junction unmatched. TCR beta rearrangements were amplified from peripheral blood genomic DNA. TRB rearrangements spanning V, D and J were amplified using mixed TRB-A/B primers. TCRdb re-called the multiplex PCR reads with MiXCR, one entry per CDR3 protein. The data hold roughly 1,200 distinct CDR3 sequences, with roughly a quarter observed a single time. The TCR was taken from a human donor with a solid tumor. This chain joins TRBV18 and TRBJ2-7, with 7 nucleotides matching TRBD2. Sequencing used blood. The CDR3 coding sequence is TGTGCCAGCTCACCTCGCGGGGGAACCTACGAGCAGTACTTC. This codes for CASSPRGGTYEQYF.